Following are 18 T cell receptor beta chains from one sample sequenced in a study of identical twins. One entry per CDR3 protein results from TCRdb running MiXCR on the 5' RACE reads. The sample shows 1.5 million to 2 million distinct CDR3 sequences, about 31% of them seen only once. Sequenced input: cord blood. Every receptor here comes from a newborn girl in good health.

This clonotype was counted a few times. The V and J genes are TRBV12-3 or TRBV12-4 and TRBJ1-5; 8 bases line up with TRBD1. The CDR3 is made up of 15 amino acids. Trimming at V came to 7 bases and at J to 1 base, leaving 6 bases not matched to a gene. CDR3 sequence: CASTLTGGSNQPQHF. The CDR3, as DNA: TGTGCCAGCACCCTTACAGGGGGGAGCAATCAGCCCCAGCATTTT.

This clonotype appeared a few times. This rearrangement joins TRBV6-2 or TRBV6-3 to TRBJ1-5; D is perhaps TRBD1 (5 bases). Germline CDR1 and CDR2: MNHEY and SVGEGT. The CDR3 sequence is 16 residues long. V gave up 5 bases and J gave up 4 bases, with 18 bases separating them. The CDR3 coding sequence is TGTGCCAGCAGTCGTTTCCGGGACGGCCAGAATCAGCCCCAGCATTTT. Translated, it gives CASSRFRDGQNQPQHF.

In its sample, this clonotype was seen many times. The junction and the germline gene differ at one end; a read error may be behind it. The V call is TRBV7-2, the J call TRBJ2-7, with D possibly TRBD2 on 6 matching bases. The CDR3 is 14 residues long. Germline V gene data show CDR1 as SGHTA and CDR2 as FQGNSA. CDR3 sequence: CASSLAAGTYEQYF. CDR3 sequence (DNA): TGTGCCAGCAGTTTAGCGGCAGGTACCTACGAGCAGTACTTC. Supplemented by reference TRBV7-2 and TRBJ2-7, the full variable domain reads GAGVSQSPSNKVTEKGKDVELRCDPISGHTALYWYRQSLGQGLEFLIYFQGNSAPDKSGLPSDRFSAERTGGSVSTLTIQRTQQEDSAVYLCASSLAAGTYEQYFGPGTRLTVT.

This clonotype was found many times. The chain employs TRBV27 and TRBJ2-4, with a possible D match to TRBD2 (6 bases). V lost 4 bases and J lost 9, with 16 bases in between. CDR1 is MNHEY and CDR2 is SMNVEV in the germline V gene (reference sequence). The CDR3 totals 14 residues. This CDR3 reads CASSSPIGGSIQYF. CDR3 coding DNA: TGTGCCAGCAGTTCTCCAATAGGAGGGAGCATTCAGTACTTC.

V is TRBV20-1 and J is TRBJ2-3; TRBD1 matches 10 bases. CDR3 length equals 14 residues. Germline assignment: CDR1 DFQATT and CDR2 SNEGSKA (reference sequence). The CDR3 nucleotides are TGCAGGCTAATGGGGACAGGGGGCACAGATACGCAGTATTTT. Its translation is CRLMGTGGTDTQYF.

V and J are TRBV12-3 or TRBV12-4 and TRBJ1-2; D not resolved. V was clipped by 0 bases and J by 0 bases, with 8 bases between them. CDR3 length equals 15 residues. The CDR3 DNA follows: TGTGCCAGCAGTTTAGCTTCCCCAGCTAACTATGGCTACACCTTC. The encoded protein is CASSLASPANYGYTF.

This clonotype was picked up many times. The chain uses TRBV7-2 and TRBJ1-2; no firm D call. The ends were cut back, 5 bases at V and 4 bases at J, with 8 bases in the middle. The germline CDR1 and CDR2 sequences are SGHTA and FQGNSA. The CDR3 extends over 12 amino acids. The CDR3 DNA is TGTGCCAGCAGCCCCGAAGGCTATGGCTACACCTTC. Its protein product is CASSPEGYGYTF.

V is TRBV7-2 and J is TRBJ2-5, with 10 nucleotides matching TRBD2. With the DNA end fitting TRBJ2-7 better, the J assignment may be wrong. Germline CDR1 and CDR2: SGHTA and FQGNSA. The CDR3 is 18 amino acids. DNA for the CDR3: TGTGCCAGCAGCTTATCCCGGACTAGCGGTCGTTCTGCCTACGAGCAGTACTTC. It yields the protein CASSLSRTSGRSAYEQYF.

The genes are TRBV5-1 and TRBJ2-7, with TRBD2 identical over 7 bases. Per germline, CDR1 SGHRS and CDR2 YFSETQ. The CDR3 is made up of 16 amino acids. J lost 0 bases, V lost 0 bases, and 6 bases had no gene match. The CDR3 DNA sequence: TGCGCCAGCAGCTTGGATGGCGGGGGAAGCTCCTACGAGCAGTACTTC. This encodes CASSLDGGGSSYEQYF.

The J gene is TRBJ2-3, the V gene TRBV20-1; D may be TRBD2 (7 bases). Germline V lookup: CDR1 DFQATT, CDR2 SNEGSKA (reference sequence). This CDR3 region has 14 residues. V was clipped by 3 bases and J by 4 bases, with 14 bases between them. The CDR3 loop reads CSARKWGGPDTQYF. CDR3 in DNA: TGCAGTGCTAGGAAATGGGGGGGCCCAGATACGCAGTATTTT.

This clonotype showed up just a few times. The chain recombines TRBV12-3 or TRBV12-4 with TRBJ1-3; no reliable D call. This CDR3 is 13 amino acids long. Trimming removed 5 bases at V and 10 bases at J, with 15 bases between. This chain's CDR3 is CASSPRTASTIYF. In DNA form, the CDR3 reads TGTGCCAGCAGTCCCAGGACGGCCTCTACCATATATTTT.

The genes are TRBV20-1 and TRBJ2-1, with 13 bases aligning to TRBD2. Per germline, CDR1 DFQATT and CDR2 SNEGSKA (reference sequence). The CDR3 spans 13 residues. CDR3 in DNA: TGCACCGTAACTAGCGGGGGGGTCTATGAGCAGTTCTTC. This codes for CTVTSGGVYEQFF.

This clonotype occurred a few times. V is TRBV4-1 and J is TRBJ2-3, with D maybe TRBD2 (6 bases). The CDR3 is made up of 17 amino acids. Trimming removed 0 bases from V and 1 base from J, with 14 bases in between. Germline-derived CDR1 and CDR2 are MGHRA and YSYEKL. The CDR3 DNA reads TGCGCCAGCAGCCAAGATTGGGGGACTCCCCGCACAGATACGCAGTATTTT. Its translation is CASSQDWGTPRTDTQYF.

The rearrangement links TRBV20-1 to TRBJ2-5; D unclear. The CDR3 totals 13 residues. Deletions cut 3 bases from V and 1 base from J, with 9 bases between. Looked up from germline, CDR1 is DFQATT and CDR2 is SNEGSKA (reference sequence). The CDR3 region is CSASRNFQETQYF. CDR3 DNA: TGCAGTGCTAGCAGAAACTTCCAAGAGACCCAGTACTTC.

The chain joins TRBV3-1 to TRBJ2-7; D perhaps matches TRBD2 (7 bases). The CDR3 has 17 residues. Trimming shortened V by 2 bases and J by 0 bases, and 17 bases separated the two germline ends. Germline lookup yields CDR1 LGHDT and CDR2 YNNKEL (reference sequence). The CDR3 coding sequence is TGTGCCAGCAGCCAACCCCGGGGGCGGGAGCGCTCCTACGAGCAGTACTTC. Amino acid sequence: CASSQPRGRERSYEQYF.

This clonotype was counted many times. The CDR3 DNA reads TGTGCCAGCAGTCCTACTAGTGGTAGGACCCTTCAAGAGACCCAGTACTTC. Encoded protein: CASSPTSGRTLQETQYF. The chain joins TRBV12-3 or TRBV12-4 to TRBJ2-5, with a weak D call TRBD2 (5 bases). The CDR3 loop spans 17 amino acids. V shed 5 bases and J shed 2 bases, with 21 bases lying between them.

The V call is TRBV5-1, the J call TRBJ1-1; no firm D call. The CDR3 sequence is 13 residues long. V was trimmed by 4 bases and J by 0 bases, leaving 7 bases between them. Germline assignment: CDR1 SGHRS and CDR2 YFSETQ. The CDR3 DNA sequence: TGCGCCAGCAGCCACCCAGTGAACACTGAAGCTTTCTTT. This sequence encodes CASSHPVNTEAFF.

The chain carries TRBV10-3 and TRBJ1-3; weak D call: TRBD1 (6 bases). V was pared by 2 bases and J by 4 bases, with 9 bases between. Germline V gene lookup returns CDR1 ENHRY and CDR2 SYGVKD. The CDR3 is 14 amino acids. This chain's CDR3 is CAISETGSGNTIYF. The CDR3 DNA follows: TGTGCCATCAGTGAGACAGGGTCAGGAAACACCATATATTTT.